The rows below give T cell receptor beta chains drawn from one sample of a study of blood T cell repertoires in COVID-19. Repertoires were generated with immunoSEQ multiplex PCR, while TCRdb's copy carries only in-frame clones and drops some. Among about 240,000 clones listed, 70% to 90% were seen once. Material: PBMCs or T cells enriched from blood (not recorded which). These receptor sequences come from a woman between 40 and 55 years old with acute COVID-19. The CDR3 runs from the conserved cysteine through the conserved F or W. Each record gives: D gene, J gene, clone size, V gene, CDR3 DNA, CDR3 protein. The D gene is left open where the match is weak. Clone size is given for some rows only: seen once, a few or many times, or a class if the clone is expanded.

NA	TRBJ1-5	NA	TRBV2	TGTGCCAGCAGTGAAGGCATACAGCGCAATCAGCCCCAGCATTTT	CASSEGIQRNQPQHF
NA	TRBJ1-5	NA	TRBV18	TGTGCCAGCTCACCAACAGAGTCCACAGGCAATCAGCCCCAGCATTTT	CASSPTESTGNQPQHF
TRBD1	TRBJ2-2	NA	TRBV11-2	TGTGCCAGCAGCTTAGGAGCGGCAGGGGGGCTGTTTTTT	CASSLGAAGGLFF
TRBD1	TRBJ2-1	NA	TRBV28	TGTGCCAGCAGTTTGGGACAGTTCGAGCAGTTCTTC	CASSLGQFEQFF
NA	TRBJ2-3	NA	TRBV11-2	TGTGCCAGCAGCATGAGTGGAGATACGCAGTATTTT	CASSMSGDTQYF
NA	TRBJ1-1	NA	TRBV18	TGTGCCAGCTCACCGTCCCCAAACACTGAAGCTTTCTTT	CASSPSPNTEAFF
NA	TRBJ1-1	few	TRBV10-1	TGCGCCAGCAGTGATACGATCCAGGGGAACACTGAAGCTTTCTTT	CASSDTIQGNTEAFF
TRBD1	TRBJ1-3	NA	TRBV5-1	TGCGCCAGCAGCTTAGACAGGGCAACTGGAAACACCATATATTTT	CASSLDRATGNTIYF
TRBD2	TRBJ2-3	NA	TRBV7-9	TGTGCCAGCAGCTTAGTGGCAGGGAGGGCAAATACGCAGTATTTT	CASSLVAGRANTQYF
NA	TRBJ1-3	NA	TRBV5-1	TGCGCCAGCAGCTTGCTGGGGAGGACTGGGGAAAACACCATATATTTT	CASSLLGRTGENTIYF
TRBD1	TRBJ2-3	NA	TRBV18	TGTGCCAGCTCTGGACGGGACAGGGGGCCAAATACGCAGTATTTT	CASSGRDRGPNTQYF
NA	TRBJ2-3	NA	TRBV21-1	TGTGCCAGCAGCGCAAGACAGCCGAACACAGATACGCAGTATTTT	CASSARQPNTDTQYF
TRBD1	TRBJ1-1	NA	TRBV7-3	TGTGCCAGCAGCTCCAGGACAGGTGGCACTGAAGCTTTCTTT	CASSSRTGGTEAFF
NA	TRBJ2-1	NA	TRBV1	TGCACCAGCAGCCAAGACAGCGGGAGGGGAGACTACAATGAGCAGTTCTTC	CTSSQDSGRGDYNEQFF
TRBD1	TRBJ2-7	NA	TRBV4-1	TGCGCCAGCAGCCACATAGACAGGGATGGGGAGCAGTACTTC	CASSHIDRDGEQYF
TRBD2	TRBJ2-3	NA	TRBV4-1	TGCGCCAGCAGCCAACCCACTAGCGGGAATACGCAGTATTTT	CASSQPTSGNTQYF
TRBD1	TRBJ1-5	few	TRBV3-1/TRBV3-2	TGTGCCAGCAGCCACAGGGGGCAATTTCAGCCCCAGCATTTT	CASSHRGQFQPQHF
TRBD1	TRBJ1-5	NA	TRBV4-1	TGCGCCAGCAGCCGCGGTCGGGACAGGGGAGGGCAGCCCCAGCATTTT	CASSRGRDRGGQPQHF
TRBD2	TRBJ2-5	NA	TRBV2	TGTGCCAGCAGTGGATGGGGGACTAGCGGGAAAGAGACCCAGTACTTC	CASSGWGTSGKETQYF
NA	TRBJ1-5	NA	TRBV2	TGTGCCAGCAGTGCCGCGGCAGTGAATCAGCCCCAGCATTTT	CASSAAAVNQPQHF
NA	TRBJ2-7	NA	TRBV5-4	TGTGCCAGCAGCTTTGACAGGTCAAGTTCCTACGAGCAGTACTTC	CASSFDRSSSYEQYF
NA	TRBJ1-4	NA	TRBV16	TGTGCCAGCAGCCAAACCCAGATCGGGACTAATGAAAAACTGTTTTTT	CASSQTQIGTNEKLFF
TRBD1	TRBJ1-2	NA	TRBV24-1	TGTGCCACCAGCCCCGGGACAGGGCTCGGCTACACCTTC	CATSPGTGLGYTF
TRBD2	TRBJ2-1	NA	TRBV25-1	TGTGCCAGCAGTGAATTCGGACTAGCGGGCTACAATGAGCAGTTCTTC	CASSEFGLAGYNEQFF